This TCR beta chain came from a study of siplizumab effects on memory and regulatory T cells. Some clones are missing from TCRdb's copy, which holds only in-frame ones; the method was immunoSEQ multiplex PCR. The profile shows over 2,500 clones, 45% to 50% of them singletons. Worth noting for this clone: As yet, its antigen is unknown.

The cells of the mixed lymphocyte reaction underwent a roughly 6-day coculture at 37°C. The labelling of responder PBMCs with CFSE and of stimulator PBMCs with Violet Dye preceded their 1:1 mixing. Trimming removed 6 bases from V and 4 bases from J, with 5 bases in between. Germline V gene sequence: CDR1 MNHNS, CDR2 SASEGT. This CDR3 is 11 amino acids long. Whole-study findings and limits: Suppressive function of proliferating Tregs from siplizumab cultures was not confirmed.

The sample consisted of CFSE-low (dividing) CD4+ T cells sorted from an allogeneic mixed lymphocyte reaction. This TCR was sampled from a human donor in good health; the cells came from an allogeneic mixed lymphocyte reaction. V usage is TRBV6-1 and J usage is TRBJ2-3; no clear D. The CDR3 here is CASRVADTQYF. The CDR3 nucleotides are TGTGCCAGCAGGGTGGCAGATACGCAGTATTTT.